This T cell receptor beta chain was recorded in a study of cytomegalovirus exposure and HLA in healthy donors. Points from the study as a whole: Data from an earlier analysis indicated that most TCR beta V segments were productive either about 90% or about 30% of the time. For TCR beta chains, V- and J-gene trimming was later linked to a missense DCLRE1C variant. Most CMV-associated TCR beta chains were later found to appear HLA-restricted.

Vbeta (60) and Jbeta (13) primers were used in the PCR. Only in-frame clones appear in the TCRdb table, and some are missing; sequencing was by immunoSEQ multiplex PCR. The sample lists 130,000 to 150,000 clones, over 60% occurring once. About this clone itself: Its antigen is not identified.

Nominally healthy donors were sampled, though unrecorded immune exposures were likely. Germline V lookup: CDR1 SEHNR, CDR2 FQNEAQ (reference sequence). The length of the CDR3 is 13 residues. Between the trimmed V and J ends, which lost 2 bases and 9 bases, there was a span of 13 bases. Sequenced sample: PBMCs. The TCR was taken from a woman between 45 and 65 years old in good health and CMV-seronegative. This chain connects TRBV7-9 to TRBJ1-1; D is unresolved. This CDR3 is CASSLSGGSQAFF. The CDR3 DNA reads as TGTGCCAGCAGCTTATCCGGAGGTTCCCAAGCTTTCTTT.